This T cell receptor beta chain was sequenced in a study of blood T cells in healthy people across ages. The study's findings and limits: The study found TCR beta diversity correlated strongly with naive T cell percentage. It was the long-lived donors that had more naive CD4+ cells and higher diversity than aged donors. Age showed a roughly linear inverse relationship with TCR beta diversity per million T cells.

With respect to this clonotype: Its antigen remains unknown.

V was trimmed by 5 bases and J by 3 bases, leaving 13 bases between them. There are 15 residues in the CDR3. Germline V lookup: CDR1 MNHEY, CDR2 SMNVEV (reference sequence). The second PCR ran 7 to 11 cycles with a sample-barcoded 5' primer and J-beta primers. Unique molecular identifiers of 12 random nucleotides labeled each cDNA. TCRdb reprocessed the 5' RACE reads with MiXCR, giving one entry per CDR3 protein. The table shows about 760,000 distinct CDR3 sequences, with roughly 56% occurring only once. Input material: blood. The chain is built from TRBV27 and TRBJ2-2; the D gene is possibly TRBD2 (5 bases). The TCR comes from a man aged 35 to 55 in good health. CDR3 in amino acids: CASSNGEGYTGELFF. CDR3 DNA sequence: TGTGCCAGCAGTAACGGAGAGGGCTACACCGGGGAGCTGTTTTTT.